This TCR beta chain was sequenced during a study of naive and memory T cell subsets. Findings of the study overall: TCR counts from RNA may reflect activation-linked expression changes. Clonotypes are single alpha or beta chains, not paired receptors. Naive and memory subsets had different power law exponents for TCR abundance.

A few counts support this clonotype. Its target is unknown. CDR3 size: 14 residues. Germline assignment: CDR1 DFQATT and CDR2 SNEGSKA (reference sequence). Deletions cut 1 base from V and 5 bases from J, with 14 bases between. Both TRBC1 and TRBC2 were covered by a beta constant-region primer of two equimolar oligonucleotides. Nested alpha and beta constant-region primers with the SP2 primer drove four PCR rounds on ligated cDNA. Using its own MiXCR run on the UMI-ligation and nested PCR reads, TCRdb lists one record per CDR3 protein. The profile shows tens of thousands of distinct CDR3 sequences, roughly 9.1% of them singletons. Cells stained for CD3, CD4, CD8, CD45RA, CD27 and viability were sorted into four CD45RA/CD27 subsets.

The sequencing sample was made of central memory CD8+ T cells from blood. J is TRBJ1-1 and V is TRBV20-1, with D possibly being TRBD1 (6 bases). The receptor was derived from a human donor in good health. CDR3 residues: CSARGGAGVTEAFF. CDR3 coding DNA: TGCAGTGCTAGAGGGGGTGCAGGGGTGACTGAAGCTTTCTTT.